What follows are 17 T cell receptor beta chains derived from one specimen sequenced in a study of Ad26.COV2.S vaccination and SARS-CoV-2 variants. Sample treatment: around 19 received Ad26.COV2.S at low or high dose, single or two shots; several received placebo; per-sample allocation not given. All samples were drawn on day 63, counting from the first vaccine or placebo injection. Libraries were prepared by immunoSEQ multiplex PCR; TCRdb keeps only in-frame clonotypes and omits some of them. The data hold around 300,000 clones, with about 88% observed a single time. The sequencing used peripheral blood, collected in a trial of Ad26.COV2.S vaccine versus placebo. These receptors were collected from a person between 18 and 59 years old who received the Ad26.COV2.S COVID-19 vaccine or a placebo.

The rearrangement uses TRBV9 and TRBJ2-3; possibly TRBD2 for D (7 bases). Germline loops: CDR1 SGDLS, CDR2 YYNGEE. The CDR3 loop spans 16 amino acids. V lost 0 bases and J 2 bases, leaving 13 bases between the germline ends. CDR3 nucleotide sequence: TGTGCCAGCAGCGTAGGTCGGGGGGCCGCCACAGATACGCAGTATTTT. Its protein product is CASSVGRGAATDTQYF.

This chain joins TRBV7-9 and TRBJ2-1; tentative D call: TRBD2 (5 bases). Germline assignment: CDR1 SEHNR and CDR2 FQNEAQ (reference sequence). The CDR3 sequence is 13 residues long. The germline V and J ends were trimmed by 5 bases and 8 bases, with 13 bases remaining between them. The CDR3 reads CASSPWTGDEQFF. The CDR3 DNA sequence: TGTGCCAGCAGCCCTTGGACTGGCGATGAGCAGTTCTTC.

This chain connects TRBV5-6 to TRBJ2-1, with D possibly TRBD1 on 6 matching bases. Between the trimmed V and J ends, which lost 5 bases and 8 bases, there was a span of 23 bases. From germline, CDR1 is SGHDT and CDR2 YYEEEE. The CDR3 runs to 16 residues. The CDR3 spells CASRRSTGPPVYEQFF. The CDR3 bases are TGTGCCAGCAGACGTTCGACAGGCCCCCCCGTGTATGAGCAGTTCTTC.

The CDR3 sequence is CASSLDARGTEAFF. The CDR3 nucleotides are TGTGCCAGCAGCTTAGACGCCAGGGGCACTGAAGCTTTCTTT. The genes are TRBV7-2 and TRBJ1-1, with D perhaps TRBD1 (6 bases). This CDR3 has 14 residues. Trimming shortened V by 1 base and J by 4 bases, and 10 bases separated the two germline ends. Per germline, CDR1 SGHTA and CDR2 FQGNSA.

The chain uses TRBV5-5 and TRBJ2-2; no clear D. Per the germline V gene, CDR1 is SGHKS and CDR2 is YYEKEE (reference sequence). The ends were cut back, 0 bases at V and 3 bases at J, with 6 bases in the middle. CDR3 length: 14 residues. The CDR3 protein is CASSLGTDTGELFF. CDR3 bases: TGTGCCAGCAGCTTGGGTACGGACACCGGGGAGCTGTTTTTT. Full variable domain (remainder filled in from reference TRBV5-5 and TRBJ2-2): DAGVTQSPTHLIKTRGQQVTLRCSPISGHKSVSWYQQVLGQGPQFIFQYYEKEERGRGNFPDRFSARQFPNYSSELNVNALLLGDSALYLCASSLGTDTGELFFGEGSRLTVL.

This clone was detected once. This chain joins TRBV4-1 and TRBJ2-7; 12 bases agree with TRBD2. The CDR3 contains 17 residues. CDR1 MGHRA and CDR2 YSYEKL come from the germline V gene. V shed 2 bases, J shed 4 bases, and the junction held 9 bases outside the gene matches. The CDR3 here is CASSQRAGLAGFYEQYF. The CDR3 DNA is TGCGCCAGCAGCCAAAGGGCGGGACTAGCGGGCTTTTACGAGCAGTACTTC.

The J gene is TRBJ1-2, the V gene TRBV28; D may be TRBD1 (5 bases). Germline values: CDR1 MDHEN, CDR2 SYDVKM. The germline V and J ends were trimmed by 2 bases and 2 bases, with 12 bases remaining between them. There are 15 residues in the CDR3. CDR3 sequence (DNA): TGTGCCAGCAGTTTAGGCGGCAGGGAGAACTATGGCTACACCTTC. Protein product: CASSLGGRENYGYTF.

This chain uses TRBV25-1 with TRBJ2-3, with 11 bases fitting TRBD1. Germline CDR1 is MGHDK and CDR2 is SYGVNS. V lost 6 bases and J lost 1; bases outside the gene matches: 6. The CDR3 is 16 residues long. CDR3 in DNA: TGTGCCAGCAGGGGACAGGGGGTTTCGGGCACAGATACGCAGTATTTT. Its protein is CASRGQGVSGTDTQYF.

The chain joins TRBV5-5 to TRBJ1-5; D gene ambiguous. The V and J ends lost 3 bases and 2 bases respectively, with 9 bases between them. The germline V gene has CDR1 SGHKS and CDR2 YYEKEE (reference sequence). CDR3 length equals 14 residues. CDR3 sequence (DNA): TGTGCCAGCAGCTCGTCCCTGGGCAATCAGCCCCAGCATTTT. Its translation: CASSSSLGNQPQHF.

The CDR3 DNA reads TGTGCCAGCAGTTTCCTCCCGAACTATGGCTACACCTTC. It is translated as CASSFLPNYGYTF. The rearrangement joins TRBV28 to TRBJ1-2; D remains ambiguous. Germline V gives CDR1 MDHEN, CDR2 SYDVKM. The CDR3 loop spans 13 amino acids. The germline V and J ends were trimmed by 3 bases and 2 bases, with 7 bases remaining between them.

This sequence joins TRBV27 and TRBJ2-7, with D uncertain. The closer fit of TRBJ2-4 to the DNA end suggests the J call may be wrong. The germline gives CDR1 MNHEY, CDR2 SMNVEV (reference sequence). This CDR3 is built from 16 residues. The CDR3 nucleotides are TGTGCCAGCAGTTTATCTTCTAACTTGCAGAGTTTCATTCAGTACTTC. Amino acid sequence: CASSLSSNLQSFIQYF.

The chain carries TRBV5-1 and TRBJ1-5, with D perhaps TRBD1 (6 bases). Germline values: CDR1 SGHRS, CDR2 YFSETQ. The CDR3 covers 15 residues. V lost 0 bases, J lost 0 bases, and 7 bases lay in between. CDR3 loop: CASSLAGVSNQPQHF. Here the CDR3 DNA reads TGCGCCAGCAGCTTGGCAGGGGTTAGCAATCAGCCCCAGCATTTT.

J is TRBJ2-1 and V is TRBV23-1, with 7 bases fitting TRBD1. TRBV23-1 is an ORF, and what it does is uncertain. This CDR3 contains 16 residues. Trimming took 2 bases from V and 2 from J; bases not matched to a gene: 6. CDR3 in DNA: TGCGCCAGCAGTCAAGCCCGGGACAGAACCTACAATGAGCAGTTCTTC. This encodes CASSQARDRTYNEQFF.

The chain employs TRBV25-1 and TRBJ1-1; D possibly corresponds to TRBD1 (6 bases). The CDR3 sequence is 12 residues long. The V end lost 6 bases, the J end lost 5 bases, and 10 bases lay between the germline ends. Germline V gives CDR1 MGHDK, CDR2 SYGVNS. The CDR3 coding sequence is TGTGCCAGCAGAACAGGGCGGACTGAAGCTTTCTTT. It codes for CASRTGRTEAFF.

The chain has TRBV6-2 or TRBV6-3 and TRBJ2-1; 14 bases agree with TRBD2. Germline V gives CDR1 MNHEY, CDR2 SVGEGT. Losses at the gene ends were 7 bases for V and 5 bases for J; bases not matched to a gene: 4. CDR3 size: 15 residues. The CDR3 sequence is CASTPGLAGDNEQFF. The CDR3 bases are TGTGCCAGCACCCCGGGACTAGCGGGGGACAATGAGCAGTTCTTC.

CDR3 residues: CSGVGGNMNTEAFF. The CDR3 nucleotides are TGCAGCGGAGTAGGGGGGAACATGAACACTGAAGCTTTCTTT. The V gene is TRBV29-1, the J gene TRBJ1-1, with D possibly matching TRBD1 (6 bases). CDR3 length: 14 amino acids. The V and J ends lost 7 bases and 0 bases respectively, with 15 bases between them. Germline V gives CDR1 SQVTM, CDR2 ANQGSEA.

The J gene is TRBJ2-3, the V gene TRBV30; tentatively, D is TRBD2 (5 bases). The CDR3 has 14 amino acids. Germline CDR1 GTSNPN, CDR2 SVGIG (reference sequence). CDR3 region: CACEGSYSTDTQYF. DNA of the CDR3: TGTGCTTGTGAGGGATCTTATAGCACAGATACGCAGTATTTT.